This T cell receptor (beta chain) was identified in a study of control samples from healthy donors and cancer patients. This clone was counted once. Sequenced by immunoSEQ multiplex PCR; TCRdb stores in-frame clones only, minus some. Of 40,000 to 60,000 clones listed, approximately 90% are singletons. With 0 bases removed from V and 7 bases from J, the gap between germline ends came to 13 bases. Germline assignment: CDR1 SGDLS and CDR2 YYNGEE. The CDR3 contains 15 residues. This receptor was taken from a man between 60 and 70 years old with head and neck cancer. Sequencing was done on a sample of PBMCs. This sequence joins TRBV9 and TRBJ1-4; TRBD1 is a possible D gene (5 bases). This chain's CDR3 is CASSVGGQGGEKLFF. For the CDR3, the DNA is TGTGCCAGCAGCGTAGGGGGTCAGGGTGGTGAAAAACTGTTTTTT.